What follows are 17 T cell receptor beta chains derived from one specimen sequenced in a study of T cells after yellow fever vaccination. TCRdb re-called the 5' RACE reads with MiXCR, one entry per CDR3 protein. The table records approximately 450,000 distinct CDR3 sequences, 18% of them present only once. The sample here was PBMCs, taken before the yellow fever booster vaccination. The receptors come from a man between 18 and 29 years old who received the YFV17D yellow fever vaccine.

The table lists this clonotype with a few counts. The chain recombines TRBV29-1 with TRBJ1-1; no clear D. The CDR3 sequence is 13 residues long. V lost 7 bases and J lost 6, with 18 bases in between. Germline V CDR1 and CDR2: SQVTM, ANQGSEA. The CDR3: CSASQLVRAEAFF. CDR3 in DNA: TGCAGCGCCTCTCAGTTGGTTCGGGCTGAAGCTTTCTTT.

This clonotype was observed a few times. The rearrangement links TRBV6-5 to TRBJ2-1; 8 nucleotides line up with TRBD2. Germline V gives CDR1 MNHEY, CDR2 SVGAGI. After removal of 4 bases from V and 9 bases from J, the junction contained 14 bases not matched to a gene. This CDR3 spans 16 amino acids. The CDR3 nucleotides are TGTGCCAGCAGTTCTCCAGCGGGGGTAACTTTTAGTGAGCAGTTCTTC. Its translation is CASSSPAGVTFSEQFF.

This clonotype was counted a few times. The V gene is TRBV19, the J gene TRBJ2-3, with D maybe TRBD1 (6 bases). Trimming removed 6 bases from V and 4 bases from J, with 14 bases in between. Germline-derived CDR1 and CDR2 are LNHDA and SQIVND (reference sequence). This CDR3 contains 14 residues. Written as DNA, the CDR3 is TGTGCCAGTAGGGTACAGGGATCTGCAGATACGCAGTATTTT. Residues: CASRVQGSADTQYF.

The chain uses TRBV12-3 or TRBV12-4 and TRBJ2-3, with 8 bases lining up with TRBD2. CDR3 length equals 17 residues. V was clipped by 2 bases and J by 5 bases; unmatched bases: 12. The CDR3 region is CASSLRAGDPWGDTQYF. CDR3 bases: TGTGCCAGCAGTTTACGAGCGGGGGACCCCTGGGGAGATACGCAGTATTTT.

The chain combines TRBV6-5 with TRBJ2-7; D possibly corresponds to TRBD1 (7 bases). The CDR3 spans 13 residues. Trimming cost V 6 bases and J 6 bases, with 15 bases left between them. Germline CDR1 reads MNHEY; CDR2 reads SVGAGI. CDR3 loop: CASSPTGRGEQYF. The CDR3, as DNA: TGTGCCAGCAGCCCGACAGGGCGGGGCGAGCAGTACTTC.

The sample holds a few counts of this clonotype. The chain combines TRBV4-1 with TRBJ2-7; TRBD1 is a possible D gene (5 bases). This CDR3 has 16 amino acids. Germline V gene data show CDR1 as MGHRA and CDR2 as YSYEKL. Trimming shortened V by 1 base and J by 5 bases, and 18 bases separated the two germline ends. The DNA of the CDR3 is TGCGCCAGCAGCCAAGCCCCTATAGCAGGGATCGACGAGCAGTACTTC. Its protein is CASSQAPIAGIDEQYF.

V and J are TRBV20-1 and TRBJ2-5; D possibly corresponds to TRBD1 (6 bases). CDR1 and CDR2 (germline): DFQATT, SNEGSKA (reference sequence). Deletions cut 1 base from V and 7 bases from J, with 16 bases between. The CDR3 spans 14 residues. The CDR3 reads CSARASSRGLTQYF. The CDR3 nucleotides are TGCAGTGCTAGAGCCTCTTCCAGGGGTTTGACCCAGTACTTC.

The chain employs TRBV4-1 and TRBJ2-1, with no clear D. Deletions cut 0 bases from V and 0 bases from J, with 12 bases between. Germline CDR1 is MGHRA and CDR2 is YSYEKL. The CDR3 loop spans 17 amino acids. CDR3 residues: CASSQDEWASSYNEQFF. As DNA, the CDR3 is TGCGCCAGCAGCCAAGATGAGTGGGCATCCTCCTACAATGAGCAGTTCTTC.

This clonotype was seen only a few times. The chain employs TRBV9 and TRBJ2-3; perhaps TRBD1 as D (6 bases). The CDR3 is 14 amino acids. V lost 0 bases and J lost 4, with 9 bases in between. Germline CDR1 is SGDLS and CDR2 is YYNGEE. This chain's CDR3 is CASSVGGQSDTQYF. CDR3 in DNA: TGTGCCAGCAGCGTAGGAGGACAGTCAGATACGCAGTATTTT.

The chain uses TRBV29-1 and TRBJ2-5, with D unclear. The CDR3 covers 12 residues. V lost 4 bases to trimming and J lost 2 bases, with 8 bases between them. CDR1 is SQVTM, CDR2 ANQGSEA, per germline. DNA for the CDR3: TGCAGCGTTGGATTAGCTCAAGAGACCCAGTACTTC. It codes for CSVGLAQETQYF.

This chain uses TRBV20-1 with TRBJ2-7; the D call may be TRBD1 or TRBD2 (5 bases each). The CDR3 length is 13 residues. Germline CDR1 and CDR2: DFQATT and SNEGSKA (reference sequence). V was shortened by 5 bases and J by 5 bases, with 16 bases between the two germline ends. CDR3 loop: CSASGTLGDEQYF. The CDR3 bases are TGCAGTGCTTCCGGGACCCTGGGAGACGAGCAGTACTTC.

This clonotype has a handful of counts. V gene TRBV29-1 combines with J gene TRBJ1-1; D is unresolved. Germline V CDR1 and CDR2: SQVTM, ANQGSEA. Between the trimmed V and J ends, which lost 2 bases and 0 bases, there was a span of 4 bases. CDR3 length: 12 amino acids. Written as DNA, the CDR3 is TGCAGCGTTGAACAGATGAACACTGAAGCTTTCTTT. It yields the protein CSVEQMNTEAFF.

This sequence joins TRBV19 and TRBJ2-1; TRBD1 is a possible D gene (6 bases). This CDR3 contains 13 residues. Trimming removed 6 bases from V and 7 bases from J, with 13 bases in between. Germline values: CDR1 LNHDA, CDR2 SQIVND (reference sequence). CDR3 bases: TGTGCCAGTAGACCAGGGGTTGGGAATGAGCAGTTCTTC. As protein: CASRPGVGNEQFF.

The chain employs TRBV5-6 and TRBJ2-3; possibly TRBD2 for D (5 bases). V was pared by 4 bases and J by 0 bases, with 12 bases between. Per germline, CDR1 SGHDT and CDR2 YYEEEE. CDR3 length: 15 amino acids. This CDR3 is CASSIWTSSTDTQYF. CDR3 DNA sequence: TGTGCCAGCAGCATCTGGACTTCTAGCACAGATACGCAGTATTTT.

This clonotype was counted ten times or more. The rearrangement joins TRBV7-2 to TRBJ1-1; 7 positions agree with TRBD1. The germline V gene encodes CDR1 SGHTA and CDR2 FQGNSA. The CDR3 is made up of 13 amino acids. J gave up 1 base and V 6 bases, and 2 bases lay outside the gene matches. In DNA form, the CDR3 reads TGTGCCAGCAGACGACAGGGGAACACTGAAGCTTTCTTT. This translates into CASRRQGNTEAFF.

A few counts support this clonotype. The chain is built from TRBV6-1 and TRBJ2-5; 8 nucleotides match TRBD1. The junction had 9 bases not matched to a gene; V was cut back by 1 base and J by 2 bases. The CDR3 length is 17 residues. The germline V gene has CDR1 MNHNS and CDR2 SASEGT. CDR3 region: CASSEGLTGAFQETQYF. CDR3 in DNA: TGTGCCAGCAGTGAAGGTTTGACAGGGGCATTTCAAGAGACCCAGTACTTC.

This clonotype has ten or more counts. The rearrangement links TRBV7-2 to TRBJ2-1; 9 nucleotides line up with TRBD2. The junction had 16 bases not matched to a gene; V was cut back by 11 bases and J by 8 bases. The CDR3 has 15 amino acids. Germline loops: CDR1 SGHTA, CDR2 FQGNSA. The CDR3 DNA reads TGTGCCTCCAAGGATCTAGCGGGGAGCTCTTATGAGCAGTTCTTC. It is translated as CASKDLAGSSYEQFF.